Listed here is a single T cell receptor (beta chain). It lacks a known antigen. The input lacks base qualities; no much larger clone sits a single base away. Reading the label with the study, this specimen's time point is: week 47, end of study. A 20-mer mutant IDH1 peptide at 300 micrograms in Montanide made up each vaccine dose, which was injected subcutaneously together with topical imiquimod. Patients were given eight vaccinations, in weeks 1, 3, 5, 7, 11, 15, 19 and 23, which matched visits V03 through V10. The donors had newly diagnosed IDH1-mutant astrocytomas of WHO grade 3 or 4 that showed loss of nuclear ATRX. The samples were drawn from NOA16, a multicentre, single-arm, open-label phase I trial in Germany that tested a mutant IDH1 peptide vaccine in humans for the first time. Genomic DNA for TCRB sequencing was isolated from EDTA blood with the DNeasy Blood and Tissue Kit. These data originate in a study of a mutant IDH1 vaccine in newly diagnosed glioma (dated by TCRdb to about 2021). In the study overall: Vaccination started 4-6 weeks after radiotherapy alone, or was given together with temozolomide cycles in the groups whose treatment included chemotherapy. Prior to enrollment, patients had been given standard therapy consisting of radiotherapy alone, temozolomide alone, or radiochemotherapy with temozolomide, with the combination given to most patients. Peripheral blood was collected at six visits: V03 (baseline), V05, V07, V10, V12 and V13. For exploratory analyses, under 30 treated patients had longitudinal TCRB deep sequencing done wherever samples were available. The week-35 safety follow-up took place at visit V12, and the week-47 end of study took place at visit V13. Of the approximately 29 treated patients, approximately 60% were male and roughly 38% were female, and a mean age of approximately 40 years was recorded. The study at large found these results: The authors noted that analyses of patient blood samples could not be reproduced because of sample limitations. Across multiple MHC alleles, vaccine-induced immune responses were seen in more than 80% of patients. Changes in the top peripheral T cell clonotypes picked up by TCRB sequencing did not appear to be linked to pseudoprogression. PBMC samples for TCRB deep sequencing were selected based on availability.

The CDR3 covers 15 residues, taking in both the cysteine and the phenylalanine. This entry keeps only the CDR3 DNA: 45 bases, framed from base 1. The junction shows trimming of 7 bases on V and 1 base on J, plus 13 bases between the germline ends. CDR1 SNHLY and CDR2 FYNNEI are derived from the germline V gene. Libraries were prepared through the immunoSEQ multiplex PCR assay. The hsTCRB Kit was used according to the manufacturer's protocol to amplify rearranged TCR beta chain sequences. TCRB libraries were sequenced on an Illumina MiSeq. Per the authors' processing: The proprietary platform of the kit vendor was used for demultiplexing, trimming and gene mapping. TCRdb retrieved this table from immuneACCESS and kept in-frame rearrangements only. Not all clones are present; in checked studies, unresolved V genes account for under half, and no reason is known for the remainder. That table is the source of V, J and clone size, and D and trimming were worked out from the DNA. The table for this sample lists about 54,000 clones; around 86% of them were counted only once. Around 3.5% of the sample rests with the top ten.

The sequencing used PBMCs, collected from a glioma patient whose treatment included an IDH1 peptide vaccine. The chain joins TRBV2 to TRBJ1-4, with the D gene too uncertain to name. The sequence derives from a woman in her forties or fifties with glioma. The DNA sequence follows: TGTGCCAGCATTGTAGGGCGAGGAACTAATGAAAAACTGTTTTTT. This translates into CASIVGRGTNEKLFF.